The clone carrying this T cell receptor (beta chain) occurred a few times. The antigen remains unidentified. Germline V gene sequence: CDR1 LGHDT, CDR2 YNNKEL (reference sequence). After removal of 1 base from V and 4 bases from J, the junction contained 5 bases not matched to a gene. The CDR3 runs to 18 residues. This sample is part of a study of post-analysis software for immune sequencing data. Every TCR beta cDNA library bore unique molecular identifiers. MiXCR, run by TCRdb on the PCR reads, gives a single entry per CDR3 protein. The sample contains 650,000 to 900,000 distinct CDR3 sequences, 35% to 55% of which appear only once. Overall study results and limits: Significantly decreased normalized Chao1 diversity was recorded for multiple sclerosis patients relative to controls. About five TRBV segments appeared more often in patients than in controls, and TRBV5-6, TRBV5-1 and TRBV20-1 were among these.

The V and J genes are TRBV3-1 and TRBJ2-1; 15 nucleotides match TRBD2. The specimen was blood. This receptor was identified in a girl aged 5-17 years with multiple sclerosis. In DNA form, the CDR3 reads TGTGCCAGCAGCCAAGGGACTAGCGGGAGGGGTGGGTACAATGAGCAGTTCTTC. It is translated as CASSQGTSGRGGYNEQFF.